This T cell receptor (beta chain) came from a study of Ad26.COV2.S vaccination and SARS-CoV-2 variants. Comments on this clone: As yet, its antigen is unknown.

General study results and limits: The TCR breadth and depth analyses may have understated or missed part of the total T cell responses.

CDR1 and CDR2 (germline): MNHNY, SVGAGI (reference sequence). This CDR3 region has 14 residues. Deletions cut 2 bases from V and 1 base from J, with 9 bases between. TCRdb's copy holds only in-frame clones and misses some; the assay was immunoSEQ multiplex PCR. There are about 680,000 clones in the sample; more than 80% occur only once, and about 1.5% lies in the top ten. Noted treatment: around 19 received Ad26.COV2.S at low or high dose, single or two shots; five or six received placebo; per-sample allocation not given. Specimen acquisition occurred on day 63 following the initial vaccine or placebo injection.

The rearrangement uses TRBV6-6 and TRBJ2-7, with no clear D. This specimen consisted of peripheral blood, obtained in a trial of Ad26.COV2.S vaccine versus placebo. The origin of this receptor is a person aged 18-65 years who received the Ad26.COV2.S COVID-19 vaccine or a placebo. CDR3 protein: CASSYPELSYEQYF. The CDR3 DNA follows: TGTGCCAGCAGTTACCCCGAGCTATCCTACGAGCAGTACTTC.